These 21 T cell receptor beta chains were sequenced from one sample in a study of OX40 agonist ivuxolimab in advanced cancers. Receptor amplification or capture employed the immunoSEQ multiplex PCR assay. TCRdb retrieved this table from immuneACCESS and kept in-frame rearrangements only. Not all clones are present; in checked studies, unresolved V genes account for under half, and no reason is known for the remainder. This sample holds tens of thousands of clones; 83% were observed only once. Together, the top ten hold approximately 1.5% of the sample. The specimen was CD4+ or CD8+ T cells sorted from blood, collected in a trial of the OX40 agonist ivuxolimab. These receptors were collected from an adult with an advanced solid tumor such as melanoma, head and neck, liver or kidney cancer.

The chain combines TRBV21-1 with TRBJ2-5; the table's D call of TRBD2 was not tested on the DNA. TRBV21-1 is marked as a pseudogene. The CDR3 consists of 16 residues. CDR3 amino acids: CASSKSIAGEEETQYF. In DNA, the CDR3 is TGTGCCAGCAGCAAATCTATAGCGGGGGAAGAAGAGACCCAGTACTTC.

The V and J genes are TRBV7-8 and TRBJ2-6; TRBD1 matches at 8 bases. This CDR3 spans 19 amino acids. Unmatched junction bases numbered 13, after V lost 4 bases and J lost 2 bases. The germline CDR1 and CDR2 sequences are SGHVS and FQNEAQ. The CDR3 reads CASSSLFRGQATGANVLTF. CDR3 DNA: TGTGCCAGCAGCTCCCTTTTCAGGGGGCAGGCGACTGGGGCCAACGTCCTGACTTTC.

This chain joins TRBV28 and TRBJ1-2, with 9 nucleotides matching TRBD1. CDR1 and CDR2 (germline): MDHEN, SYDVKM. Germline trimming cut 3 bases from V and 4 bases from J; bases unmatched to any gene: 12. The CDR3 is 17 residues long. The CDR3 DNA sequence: TGTGCCAGCAGTTTCCCCTCACAGGGGGCGCAAATCTATGGCTACACCTTC. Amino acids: CASSFPSQGAQIYGYTF.

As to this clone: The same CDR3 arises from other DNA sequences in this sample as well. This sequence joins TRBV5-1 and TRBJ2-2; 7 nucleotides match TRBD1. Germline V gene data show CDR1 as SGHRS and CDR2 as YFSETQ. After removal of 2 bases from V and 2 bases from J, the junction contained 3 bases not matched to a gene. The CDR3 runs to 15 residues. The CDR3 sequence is CASSFRDSNTGELFF. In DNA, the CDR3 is TGCGCCAGCAGCTTCCGGGACAGCAACACCGGGGAGCTGTTTTTT.

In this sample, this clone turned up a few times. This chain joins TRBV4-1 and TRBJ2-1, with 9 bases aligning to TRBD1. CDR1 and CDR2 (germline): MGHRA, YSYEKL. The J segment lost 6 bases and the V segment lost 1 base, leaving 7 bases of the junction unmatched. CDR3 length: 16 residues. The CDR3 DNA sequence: TGCGCCAGCAGCCAAGGGCGGGACAGGGCGGTCAATGAGCAGTTCTTC. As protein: CASSQGRDRAVNEQFF.

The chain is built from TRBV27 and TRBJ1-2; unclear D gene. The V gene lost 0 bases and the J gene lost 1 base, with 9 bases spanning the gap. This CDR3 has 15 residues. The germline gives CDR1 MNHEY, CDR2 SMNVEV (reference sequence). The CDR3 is CASSLSGSRNYGYTF. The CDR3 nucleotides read TGTGCCAGCAGTTTATCGGGCAGTCGTAACTATGGCTACACCTTC.

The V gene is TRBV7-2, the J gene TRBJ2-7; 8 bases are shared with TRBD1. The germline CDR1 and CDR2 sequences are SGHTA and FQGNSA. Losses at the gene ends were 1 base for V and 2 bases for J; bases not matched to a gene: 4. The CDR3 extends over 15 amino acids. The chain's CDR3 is CASSLERTGTYEQYF. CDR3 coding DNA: TGTGCCAGCAGCTTAGAAAGGACAGGGACCTACGAGCAGTACTTC.

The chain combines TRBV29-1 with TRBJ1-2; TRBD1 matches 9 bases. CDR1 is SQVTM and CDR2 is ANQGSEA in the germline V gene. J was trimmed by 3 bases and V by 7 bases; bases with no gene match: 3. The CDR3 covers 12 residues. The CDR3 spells CSGGQGDYGYTF. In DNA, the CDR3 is TGCAGCGGGGGACAGGGCGACTATGGCTACACCTTC.

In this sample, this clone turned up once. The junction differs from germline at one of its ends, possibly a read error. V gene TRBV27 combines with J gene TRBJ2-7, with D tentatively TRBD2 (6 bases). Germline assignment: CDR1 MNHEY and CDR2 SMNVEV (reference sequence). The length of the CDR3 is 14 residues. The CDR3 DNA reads TGTGCCAGCAGTCTATCGACGGGAGTCTACGAGCAGTACTTC. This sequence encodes CASSLSTGVYEQYF.

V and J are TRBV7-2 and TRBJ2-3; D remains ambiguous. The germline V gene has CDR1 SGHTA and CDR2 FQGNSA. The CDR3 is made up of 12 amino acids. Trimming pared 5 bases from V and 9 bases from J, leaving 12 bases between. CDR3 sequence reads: CASSLPPSTQYF. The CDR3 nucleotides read TGTGCCAGCAGCCTACCCCCGTCGACGCAGTATTTT.

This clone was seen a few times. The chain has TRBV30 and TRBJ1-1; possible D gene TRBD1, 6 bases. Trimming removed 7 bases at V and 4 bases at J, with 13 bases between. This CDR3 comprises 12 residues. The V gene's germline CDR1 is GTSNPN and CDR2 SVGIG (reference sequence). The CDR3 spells CASTGPGTEAFF. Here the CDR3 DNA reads TGTGCCTCTACAGGGCCGGGCACTGAAGCTTTCTTT.

CDR3 amino acids: CASRIRGGYNEQFF. DNA for the CDR3: TGTGCCAGCCGTATAAGGGGGGGCTACAATGAGCAGTTCTTC. V and J are TRBV2 and TRBJ2-1, with a weak D call TRBD2 (7 bases). Trimming took 8 bases from V and 3 from J, leaving 14 bases between them. This CDR3 region has 14 residues. The germline V gene has CDR1 SNHLY and CDR2 FYNNEI.

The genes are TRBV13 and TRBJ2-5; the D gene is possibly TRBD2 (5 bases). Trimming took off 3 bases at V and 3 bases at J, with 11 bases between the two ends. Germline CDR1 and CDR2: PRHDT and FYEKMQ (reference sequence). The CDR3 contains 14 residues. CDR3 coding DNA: TGTGCCAGCAGCTTGGGGAGCGGAAAAGAGACCCAGTACTTC. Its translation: CASSLGSGKETQYF.

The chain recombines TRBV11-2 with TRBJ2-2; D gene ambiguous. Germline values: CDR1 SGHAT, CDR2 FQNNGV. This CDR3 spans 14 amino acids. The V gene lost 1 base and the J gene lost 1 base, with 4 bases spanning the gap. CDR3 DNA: TGTGCCAGCAGCTTAGCCAGGAACACCGGGGAGCTGTTTTTT. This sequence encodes CASSLARNTGELFF.

The CDR3 coding sequence is TGTGCCTCAGAGATTGCCGGGGGGGCAAGGACCCAGTACTTC. Amino acids: CASEIAGGARTQYF. This chain links TRBV6-1 with TRBJ2-5; 8 bases are shared with TRBD2. V lost 11 bases to trimming and J lost 7 bases; unmatched junction nucleotides: 15. The CDR3 has 14 residues. Germline V CDR1 and CDR2: MNHNS, SASEGT.

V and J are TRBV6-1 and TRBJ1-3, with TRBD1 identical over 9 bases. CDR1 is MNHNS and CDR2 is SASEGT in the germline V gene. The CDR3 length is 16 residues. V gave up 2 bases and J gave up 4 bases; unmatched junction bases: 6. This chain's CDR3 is CASSETGTGSGNTIYF. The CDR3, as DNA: TGTGCCAGCAGTGAAACCGGGACAGGGTCAGGAAACACCATATATTTT.

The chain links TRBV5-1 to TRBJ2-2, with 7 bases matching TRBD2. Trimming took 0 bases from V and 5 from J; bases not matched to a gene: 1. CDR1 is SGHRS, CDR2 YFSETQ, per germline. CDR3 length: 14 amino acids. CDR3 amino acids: CASSLAGGTGELFF. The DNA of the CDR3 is TGCGCCAGCAGCTTGGCCGGGGGGACCGGGGAGCTGTTTTTT.

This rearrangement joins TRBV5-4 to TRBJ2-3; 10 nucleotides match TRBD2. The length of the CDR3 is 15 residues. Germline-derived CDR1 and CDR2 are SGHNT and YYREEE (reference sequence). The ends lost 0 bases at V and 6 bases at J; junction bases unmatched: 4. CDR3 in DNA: TGTGCCAGCAGCTTGGGCCCAGCGGGGGGGGATACGCAGTATTTT. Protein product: CASSLGPAGGDTQYF.

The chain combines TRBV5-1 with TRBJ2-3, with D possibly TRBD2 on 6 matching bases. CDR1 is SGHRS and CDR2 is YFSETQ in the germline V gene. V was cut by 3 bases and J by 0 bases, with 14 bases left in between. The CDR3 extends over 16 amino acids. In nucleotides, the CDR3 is TGCGCCAGCAGCTCTGGGACTTTACCTAGCACAGATACGCAGTATTTT. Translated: CASSSGTLPSTDTQYF.

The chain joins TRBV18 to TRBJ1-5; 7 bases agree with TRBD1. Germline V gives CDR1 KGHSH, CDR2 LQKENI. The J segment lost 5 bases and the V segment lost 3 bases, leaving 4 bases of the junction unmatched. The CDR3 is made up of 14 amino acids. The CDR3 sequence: CASSPGQTYQPQHF. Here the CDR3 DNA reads TGTGCCAGCTCACCGGGACAGACCTATCAGCCCCAGCATTTT.

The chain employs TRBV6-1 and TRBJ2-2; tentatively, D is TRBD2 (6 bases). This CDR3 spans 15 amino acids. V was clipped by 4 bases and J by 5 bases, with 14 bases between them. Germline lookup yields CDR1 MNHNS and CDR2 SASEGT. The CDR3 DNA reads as TGTGCCAGCAGTGGTACTAGCAGCAGGACCGGGGAGCTGTTTTTT. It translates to CASSGTSSRTGELFF.